Listed below are T cell receptor beta chains from one sample, sequenced in a study of T-cell reconstitution after alpha-beta-depleted transplantation in children. MiXCR was run by TCRdb on the PCR reads, yielding one entry per CDR3 protein. The sample consists of over 150,000 distinct CDR3 sequences, over 5.5% of them appearing once. The sample in question was PBMCs from the stem cell graft donor, obtained from the stem cell graft. The receptors were gathered from a human donor who donated a stem cell graft to a child with Wiskott-Aldrich syndrome. Each CDR3 is given with its conserved first and last residue. A D gene is named only where the DNA matches it firmly. Not every row has a clone size; where given, it reads once, few, many or a size class.

j_gene,d_gene,abundance,v_gene,CDR3aa,CDR3nt
TRBJ1-1,.,.,TRBV19,CASIARDKYTEAFF,TGTGCCAGTATTGCAAGAGACAAATACACTGAAGCTTTCTTT
TRBJ2-5,.,.,TRBV7-2,CASSSSAETQYF,TGTGCCAGCAGCTCGTCCGCGGAGACCCAGTACTTC
TRBJ2-2,.,few,TRBV15,CATSRDRGFVATGELFF,TGTGCCACCAGCAGAGATCGAGGCTTCGTAGCCACCGGGGAGCTGTTTTTT
TRBJ1-5,.,many,TRBV6-5,CASSYLNSNQPQHF,TGTGCCAGCAGTTACTTAAATAGCAATCAGCCCCAGCATTTT
TRBJ2-3,TRBD2,.,TRBV11-1,CASSVLGGGADTQYF,TGTGCCAGCAGCGTCCTGGGCGGGGGGGCAGATACGCAGTATTTT
TRBJ2-1,TRBD1,many,TRBV12-3/TRBV12-4,CASRRQGDEQFF,TGTGCCAGCAGGAGACAGGGCGATGAGCAGTTCTTC
TRBJ2-7,.,many,TRBV10-3,CAISDRGREQYF,TGTGCCATCAGTGACAGGGGACGCGAGCAGTACTTC
TRBJ1-2,.,many,TRBV12-3/TRBV12-4,CASSFRVFGGYTF,TGTGCCAGCAGTTTCAGGGTTTTCGGGGGCTACACCTTC
TRBJ2-3,TRBD2,many,TRBV20-1,CSAQQSGGSHTQYF,TGCAGTGCCCAACAAAGCGGGGGGTCGCATACGCAGTATTTT
TRBJ1-4,.,.,TRBV3-1,CASVGGTSEKLFF,TGTGCCAGCGTCGGGGGGACGAGCGAAAAACTGTTTTTT
TRBJ2-1,.,many,TRBV11-2,CASSLGGIQFF,TGTGCCAGCAGCTTAGGGGGGATTCAGTTCTTC